Presented here are 19 T cell receptor beta chains from one specimen sequenced in a study of shared clonotypes between healthy human individuals. Libraries were prepared by immunoSEQ multiplex PCR; TCRdb keeps only in-frame clonotypes and omits some of them. The sample consists of some 690,000 clones, roughly 87% of them appearing once. The sequencing sample was made of memory CD8+ T cells from PBMCs. Subset described: CD45RO+ cells pooled with CCR7-negative TemRA cells. The receptors here all came from a man aged 18 to 30 in good health. Some clones in this sample may be carry-over from other donors' samples.

The chain couples TRBV4-1 to TRBJ2-7; D not certain. Germline loops: CDR1 MGHRA, CDR2 YSYEKL. Trimming pared 1 base from V and 2 bases from J, leaving 9 bases between. This CDR3 is built from 14 residues. The CDR3 is CASSQGTVTYEQYF. CDR3 nucleotide sequence: TGCGCCAGCAGCCAAGGAACAGTAACCTACGAGCAGTACTTC.

The gene calls are TRBV7-9 and TRBJ2-7; D is possibly TRBD2 (5 bases). V was cut by 5 bases and J by 1 base, with 12 bases left in between. Germline V gene lookup returns CDR1 SEHNR and CDR2 FQNEAQ (reference sequence). The CDR3 is 14 residues long. The CDR3 sequence: CASSSREGSYEQYF. The CDR3 nucleotides read TGTGCCAGCAGCAGCCGGGAAGGGTCCTACGAGCAGTACTTC.

V gene TRBV7-9 combines with J gene TRBJ2-7; TRBD1 might be the D (6 bases). V dropped 9 bases and J dropped 4 bases, with 13 bases sitting between them. The germline gives CDR1 SEHNR, CDR2 FQNEAQ (reference sequence). The CDR3 loop spans 12 amino acids. CDR3 amino acids: CASGNREYEQYF. As DNA, the CDR3 is TGTGCCAGTGGGAACAGGGAATACGAGCAGTACTTC.

The rearrangement joins TRBV7-6 to TRBJ2-7, with D tentatively TRBD2 (6 bases). The length of the CDR3 is 15 residues. Trimming shortened V by 4 bases and J by 3 bases, and 16 bases separated the two germline ends. Germline lookup yields CDR1 SGHVS and CDR2 FNYEAQ. This CDR3 is CASSSRDSKIYEQYF. The CDR3 DNA is TGTGCCAGCAGCTCCCGGGACTCAAAAATCTACGAGCAGTACTTC.

The gene calls are TRBV9 and TRBJ2-6; D ambiguous. The CDR3 covers 18 residues. Germline assignment: CDR1 SGDLS and CDR2 YYNGEE. Trimming shortened V by 0 bases and J by 1 base, and 14 bases separated the two germline ends. CDR3 protein: CASSVVTGRPSGANVLTF. Here the CDR3 DNA reads TGTGCCAGCAGCGTAGTTACGGGTAGACCTTCTGGGGCCAACGTCCTGACTTTC.

This sequence joins TRBV7-9 and TRBJ2-7; 8 bases are a match to TRBD2. V lost 5 bases, J lost 0 bases, and 18 bases stayed unmatched. The CDR3 sequence is 19 residues long. Germline CDR1 SEHNR, CDR2 FQNEAQ (reference sequence). CDR3 coding DNA: TGTGCCAGCAGCCTATCCGGTACTAGCGGCCGCGGTCTCTCCTACGAGCAGTACTTC. Encoded protein: CASSLSGTSGRGLSYEQYF.

The CDR3 DNA is TGTGCCAGCAGCGCTATTCTCGGGGGAGCTGCTTTCTTT. Protein: CASSAILGGAAFF. This chain uses TRBV27 with TRBJ1-1, with D possibly being TRBD1 (5 bases). This CDR3 spans 13 amino acids. Germline lookup yields CDR1 MNHEY and CDR2 SMNVEV (reference sequence). Trimming stripped 6 bases from V and 11 bases from J, with 19 bases between.

This chain uses TRBV7-2 with TRBJ2-7; D not certain. V lost 5 bases to trimming and J lost 1 base, with 12 bases between them. CDR1 SGHTA and CDR2 FQGNSA come from the germline V gene. This CDR3 has 14 amino acids. The DNA of the CDR3 is TGTGCCAGCAGCCCCCGGCACCTATCCTACGAGCAGTACTTC. It codes for CASSPRHLSYEQYF.

The gene calls are TRBV14 and TRBJ2-3; TRBD2 aligns across 11 bases. V dropped 5 bases and J dropped 6; count of bases not matched to a gene: 7. The germline gives CDR1 SGHDN, CDR2 FVKESK. The CDR3 is made up of 15 amino acids. The CDR3 reads CASSMTSGKGDTQYF. In DNA form, the CDR3 reads TGTGCCAGCAGCATGACTAGCGGGAAGGGGGATACGCAGTATTTT.

This chain connects TRBV29-1 to TRBJ2-7; TRBD2 agrees at 11 bases. Trimming cost V 6 bases and J 2 bases; bases outside gene matches: 3. The CDR3 has 13 amino acids. Germline CDR1 and CDR2: SQVTM and ANQGSEA. CDR3 loop: CSVGTSGTYEQYF. The CDR3 coding sequence is TGCAGCGTAGGGACTAGCGGCACCTACGAGCAGTACTTC.

The chain is built from TRBV15 and TRBJ2-7; possibly TRBD1 for D (5 bases). CDR3 length: 13 amino acids. With 2 bases removed from V and 4 bases from J, the gap between germline ends came to 9 bases. CDR1 LNHNV and CDR2 YYDKDF come from the germline V gene (reference sequence). The CDR3 DNA is TGTGCCACCAGCAGAAAAGACAGATACGAGCAGTACTTC. This codes for CATSRKDRYEQYF. The full variable domain, its missing parts supplied by reference TRBV15 and TRBJ2-7, is DAMVIQNPRYQVTQFGKPVTLSCSQTLNHNVMYWYQQKSSQAPKLLFHYYDKDFNNEADTPDNFQSRRPNTSFCFLDIRSPGLGDTAMYLCATSRKDRYEQYFGPGTRLTVT.

The V and J genes are TRBV2 and TRBJ1-1; D remains unclear. Germline CDR1 SNHLY, CDR2 FYNNEI. The V and J ends lost 4 bases and 4 bases respectively, with 10 bases between them. The CDR3 spans 13 residues. CDR3 DNA: TGTGCCAGCAGTGGCGCAGGCCCCACTGAAGCTTTCTTT. Its translation is CASSGAGPTEAFF.

The chain recombines TRBV4-3 with TRBJ2-3; no clear D gene. The length of the CDR3 is 19 residues. The V gene's germline CDR1 is LGHNA and CDR2 YSLEER. Trimming pared 0 bases from V and 3 bases from J, leaving 22 bases between. The chain's CDR3 is CASSQDLPGLERPTDTQYF. Here the CDR3 DNA reads TGCGCCAGCAGCCAAGACTTACCGGGCCTCGAGAGGCCAACAGATACGCAGTATTTT.

The chain recombines TRBV27 with TRBJ1-6; 10 nucleotides agree with TRBD1. Germline CDR1 is MNHEY and CDR2 is SMNVEV (reference sequence). The CDR3 has 15 residues. With 4 bases clipped from V and 9 bases from J, the junction kept 6 bases outside the gene matches. The DNA of the CDR3 is TGTGCCAGCAGTTCAAGGACAGGGGGTCCTTCACCCCTCCACTTT. This translates into CASSSRTGGPSPLHF.

As to this clone: This sample includes further DNA sequences coding for the same CDR3. The chain is built from TRBV9 and TRBJ2-1, with 8 positions matching TRBD1. Germline V gene lookup returns CDR1 SGDLS and CDR2 YYNGEE. This CDR3 has 15 residues. The V and J ends lost 0 bases and 7 bases, in that order; junction bases with no gene match: 6. The DNA for the CDR3 is TGTGCCAGCAGCGTAGGCCAGGGGGCGGGTAATGAGCAGTTCTTC. Its translation is CASSVGQGAGNEQFF.

V and J are TRBV19 and TRBJ2-7; 9 bases match TRBD2. From germline, CDR1 is LNHDA and CDR2 SQIVND (reference sequence). This CDR3 is built from 17 residues. J gave up 4 bases and V 6 bases, and 16 bases lay outside the gene matches. DNA of the CDR3: TGTGCCAGTAGCCAAATCTCGCGGAGCGGGAGGTGGTACGAGCAGTACTTC. It is translated as CASSQISRSGRWYEQYF.

The chain uses TRBV19 and TRBJ2-2; D is ambiguous. CDR1 LNHDA and CDR2 SQIVND come from the germline V gene (reference sequence). The CDR3 loop spans 11 amino acids. V was shortened by 6 bases and J by 7 bases, with 6 bases between the two germline ends. The DNA for the CDR3 is TGTGCCAGTAGGTGGGGCGGGGAGCTGTTTTTT. Translated, it gives CASRWGGELFF.

V usage is TRBV28 and J usage is TRBJ2-7; TRBD1 matches at 9 bases. J was trimmed by 0 bases and V by 5 bases; bases with no gene match: 5. Germline V gene lookup returns CDR1 MDHEN and CDR2 SYDVKM. This CDR3 spans 15 amino acids. The CDR3 loop reads CASSPGTGYSYEQYF. CDR3 bases: TGTGCCAGCAGTCCCGGGACAGGGTACTCCTACGAGCAGTACTTC.

This rearrangement joins TRBV7-9 to TRBJ2-3, with D perhaps assigned TRBD1 or TRBD2 (5 bases each). Germline CDR1 reads SEHNR; CDR2 reads FQNEAQ (reference sequence). The V and J ends lost 6 bases and 6 bases respectively, with 13 bases between them. The CDR3 has 13 amino acids. CDR3: CASRQGTGDTQYF. The CDR3 nucleotides read TGTGCCAGCAGACAAGGGACCGGGGATACGCAGTATTTT.